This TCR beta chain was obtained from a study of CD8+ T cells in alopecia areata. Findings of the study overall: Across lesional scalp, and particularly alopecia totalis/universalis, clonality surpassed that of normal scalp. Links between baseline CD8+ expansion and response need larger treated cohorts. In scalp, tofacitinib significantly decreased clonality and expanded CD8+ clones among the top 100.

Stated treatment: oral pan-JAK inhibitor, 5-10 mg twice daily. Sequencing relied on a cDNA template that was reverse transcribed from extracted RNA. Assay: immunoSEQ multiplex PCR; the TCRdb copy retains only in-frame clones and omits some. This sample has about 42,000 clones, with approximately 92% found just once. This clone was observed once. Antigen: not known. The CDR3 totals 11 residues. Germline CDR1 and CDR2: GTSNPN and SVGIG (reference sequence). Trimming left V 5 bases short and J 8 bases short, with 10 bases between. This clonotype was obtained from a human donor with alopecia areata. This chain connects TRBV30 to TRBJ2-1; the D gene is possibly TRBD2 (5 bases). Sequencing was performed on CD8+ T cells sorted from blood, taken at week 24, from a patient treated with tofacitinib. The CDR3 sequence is CAWRAGYEQFF. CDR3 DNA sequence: TGTGCCTGGCGGGCGGGCTATGAGCAGTTCTTC.